This T cell receptor beta chain was recorded in a study of T cells in narcolepsy. About the study: Enrolled donors included narcolepsy type 1 or type 2 patients and healthy controls. Points from the study as a whole: Autoreactive clonotypes reportedly recurred in blood of same and different patients, not controls. Comparing one patient's CSF and blood CD4+ clonotypes highlighted HCRT- and TRIB2-specific autoreactive clonotypes. Some memory CD4+ repertoires had no autoreactive clone sequences.

The CDR3 runs 12 residues. CDR1 and CDR2 (germline): GTSNPN, SVGIG (reference sequence). Trimming removed 5 bases from V and 1 base from J; junction bases left unmatched: 2. Here immunoSEQ multiplex PCR was the method, and the copy in TCRdb shows in-frame clones only, minus some. The data hold 25,000 or so clones, with approximately 85% observed a single time. In regard to this clone: Its antigen is unknown.

Material: memory (CD45RA-) CD4+ T cells from blood. J is TRBJ2-7 and V is TRBV30, with 7 bases that match TRBD2. This receptor was taken from a human donor in good health. The CDR3 DNA reads TGTGCCTGGTCCGGGGGGTCCTACGAGCAGTACTTC. Amino acids: CAWSGGSYEQYF. Together with reference TRBV30 and TRBJ2-7, the CDR3 gives the full variable domain: SQTIHQWPATLVQPVGSPLSLECTVEGTSNPNLYWYRQAAGRGLQLLFYSVGIGQISSEVPQNLSASRPQDRQFILSSKKLLLSDSGFYLCAWSGGSYEQYFGPGTRLTVT.